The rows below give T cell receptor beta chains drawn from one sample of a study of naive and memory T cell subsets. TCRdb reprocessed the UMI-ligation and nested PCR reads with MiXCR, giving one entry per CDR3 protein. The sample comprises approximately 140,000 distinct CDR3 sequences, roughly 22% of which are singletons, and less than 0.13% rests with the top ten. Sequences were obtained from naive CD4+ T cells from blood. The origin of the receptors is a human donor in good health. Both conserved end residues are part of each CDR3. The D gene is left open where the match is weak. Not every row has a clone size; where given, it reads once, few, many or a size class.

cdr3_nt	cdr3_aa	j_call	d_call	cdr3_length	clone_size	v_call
TGCAGTGCTAGGGACGTAGCGGGAGGGCCCTCCTACAATGAGCAGTTCTTC	CSARDVAGGPSYNEQFF	TRBJ2-1	TRBD2	17	few	TRBV20-1
TGTGCCCTCAAGTGTTTGCTAGTTTACGAGCAGTACTTC	CALKCLLVYEQYF	TRBJ2-7	.	13	once	TRBV28
TGTGCCAGCAGCAAAACAGGGGACCAGGGCTACACCTTC	CASSKTGDQGYTF	TRBJ1-2	TRBD1	13	.	TRBV9
TGTGCCAGCAGAACCGGGACAGGGGAGCAGTACTTC	CASRTGTGEQYF	TRBJ2-7	TRBD1	12	few	TRBV28
TGTGCCAGCAGTTTATTAAGTGGGACTTATCCTACTGAGCAGTACTTC	CASSLLSGTYPTEQYF	TRBJ2-7	.	16	many	TRBV28
TGTGCCAGCAGTGGGTCAAGGACGGGAAACAATCAGCCCCAGCATTTT	CASSGSRTGNNQPQHF	TRBJ1-5	.	16	.	TRBV6-5
TGTGCCAGCAGCCCTTCGGACAGGCCTTTACGAACTGAAGCTTTCTTT	CASSPSDRPLRTEAFF	TRBJ1-1	TRBD1	16	few	TRBV5-6
TGTGCCAGCAGTGAAGCGCTCCGACCCTTGGCCTCTGGCTACACCTTC	CASSEALRPLASGYTF	TRBJ1-2	.	16	.	TRBV2
TGTGCCAGCAGCTTAGTGTCGGACACTCGGGCCGGGGAGCTGTTTTTT	CASSLVSDTRAGELFF	TRBJ2-2	.	16	few	TRBV7-2
TGTGCCAGCAGCCAAGATCGTATAGGGACTGCCTGGAACGAGCAGTACTTC	CASSQDRIGTAWNEQYF	TRBJ2-7	.	17	many	TRBV4-2
TGTGCCAGCACAGGGCTCTTCGAATACAATGAGCAGTTCTTC	CASTGLFEYNEQFF	TRBJ2-1	.	14	once	TRBV13
TGTGCCAGCAGCGGGAGACAGGGGGCGATGAACACTGAAGCTTTCTTT	CASSGRQGAMNTEAFF	TRBJ1-1	TRBD1	16	few	TRBV5-6
TGTGCCACAGGAAGGGGGGTTACAGATACGCAGTATTTT	CATGRGVTDTQYF	TRBJ2-3	.	13	.	TRBV28
TGCAGTGCTAGGCAGGGGAACACTGAAGCTTTCTTT	CSARQGNTEAFF	TRBJ1-1	.	12	few	TRBV20-1
TGTGCCAGCAGCCCCAGAGGACTAGCTGGGACCCAGTACTTC	CASSPRGLAGTQYF	TRBJ2-5	TRBD2	14	few	TRBV7-8
TGTGCCAGCAGTTTACGAATCACCGACAGCGGCAATCAGCCCCAGCATTTT	CASSLRITDSGNQPQHF	TRBJ1-5	.	17	few	TRBV12-3/TRBV12-4
TGTGCCACCAGTGATCCCCCGACAGGGGCAGCTTTCTTT	CATSDPPTGAAFF	TRBJ1-1	TRBD1	13	many	TRBV24-1
TGTGCCAGCAGCAAGAGGGGAGGGAACACTGAAGCTTTCTTT	CASSKRGGNTEAFF	TRBJ1-1	.	14	few	TRBV28
TGTGCCAGCAGTTTTAAACGAACACTCTCCTACAATGAGCAGTTCTTC	CASSFKRTLSYNEQFF	TRBJ2-1	.	16	few	TRBV6-6
TGCGCCAGCAGCACGCTTATGACAGTCGGGTCAGATACGCAGTATTTT	CASSTLMTVGSDTQYF	TRBJ2-3	.	16	.	TRBV5-1
TGTGCCAGCAGTTATGGGACGGAGCAGCCCCAGCATTTT	CASSYGTEQPQHF	TRBJ1-5	.	13	.	TRBV6-6
TGTGCCAGCAGTTTTTGGGGGGACACCGGGGAGCTGTTTTTT	CASSFWGDTGELFF	TRBJ2-2	.	14	many	TRBV28
TGTGCCAGCAGAATCCCGAGCTCCTACGAGCAGTACTTC	CASRIPSSYEQYF	TRBJ2-7	.	13	.	TRBV28
TGTGCCAGCAGCCGCAACATCCTCTCTGGGGCCAACGTCCTGACTTTC	CASSRNILSGANVLTF	TRBJ2-6	.	16	few	TRBV6-5
TGCAGTGCCACGAGCGGGAGCCCGTCCTACAATGAGCAGTTCTTC	CSATSGSPSYNEQFF	TRBJ2-1	TRBD2	15	few	TRBV20-1
TGTGCCACCAACCGACAAACTTACACAGATACGCAGTATTTT	CATNRQTYTDTQYF	TRBJ2-3	.	14	many	TRBV9
TGTGCCAGCAGTTTTCGTCGGGGGGCTGGAAATGAGCAGTTCTTC	CASSFRRGAGNEQFF	TRBJ2-1	.	15	.	TRBV12-3/TRBV12-4
TGCAGCCTACGAGGGTCCGATAACTATGGCTACACCTTC	CSLRGSDNYGYTF	TRBJ1-2	.	13	.	TRBV29-1
TGTGCCACGTACCGAGGAGCTATCTACAATGAGCAGTTCTTC	CATYRGAIYNEQFF	TRBJ2-1	.	14	.	TRBV28
TGTGCCAGCAGCCGAGGGACCAATGAGCAGTTCTTC	CASSRGTNEQFF	TRBJ2-1	.	12	many	TRBV3-1
TGTGCCAGCTCACCTGGACGCGCGGAGCAGTTCTTC	CASSPGRAEQFF	TRBJ2-1	.	12	.	TRBV18
TGTGCCACCAGTGATCCGTCGTCAGGCAAAAACATTCAGTACTTC	CATSDPSSGKNIQYF	TRBJ2-4	.	15	.	TRBV24-1
TGCGCCAGCAGCTACCGGACTAGCGGGAGGGCGTATGAGCAGTACTTC	CASSYRTSGRAYEQYF	TRBJ2-7	TRBD2	16	few	TRBV5-1
TGTGCCAGCAGCTCCGGTGCCGCTACAAGGGTTAGCGATGAGCAGTTCTTC	CASSSGAATRVSDEQFF	TRBJ2-1	.	17	many	TRBV7-8
TGTGCCAGTAACGGGGGGTTTGGGAACACCTTC	CASNGGFGNTF	TRBJ1-2	.	11	few	TRBV28
TGCGCCAGCAGCCCGTGGGGGGGAGGGACTGAAGCTTTCTTT	CASSPWGGGTEAFF	TRBJ1-1	.	14	few	TRBV4-3
TGTGCCAGCAGTTTTGGCGCCCCGAACATGGAGACCCAGTACTTC	CASSFGAPNMETQYF	TRBJ2-5	.	15	.	TRBV28
TGTGCCAGCAGCCTAGGCTTGGCGGATACGCAGTATTTT	CASSLGLADTQYF	TRBJ2-3	.	13	few	TRBV5-6
TGTGCCAGCAGCTTGTTGGCTGTTATTTCCTACGAGCAGTACTTC	CASSLLAVISYEQYF	TRBJ2-7	.	15	.	TRBV5-6
TGCAGCGTTGGGGGGACGGTAAACACCGGGGAGCTGTTTTTT	CSVGGTVNTGELFF	TRBJ2-2	.	14	few	TRBV29-1
TGTGCCAGCAGCTCCGGGATGGTGCCAGAGACCCAGTACTTC	CASSSGMVPETQYF	TRBJ2-5	.	14	.	TRBV7-2
TGCAGTGCTAGACCCCGGCTGGGGGCGAGCACAGATACGCAGTATTTT	CSARPRLGASTDTQYF	TRBJ2-3	.	16	.	TRBV20-1
TGTGCCAGCAGGATGACGTGGGGTCAGGAGAACACTGAAGCTTTCTTT	CASRMTWGQENTEAFF	TRBJ1-1	.	16	.	TRBV11-2
TGTGCCAGCAGCCATGGGGACAACCAGCCCCAGCATTTT	CASSHGDNQPQHF	TRBJ1-5	.	13	few	TRBV3-1
TGTGCCAGCAGCATGCGGACAGGGGACGCTTTCTTT	CASSMRTGDAFF	TRBJ1-1	TRBD1	12	.	TRBV7-2
TGTGCCAGCAGCCCCGGGCCCTCGGGGAACATTCAGTACTTC	CASSPGPSGNIQYF	TRBJ2-4	.	14	.	TRBV6-5
TGTGCCAGCGCCCGGGACTACTTCTACGAGCAGTACTTC	CASARDYFYEQYF	TRBJ2-7	.	13	.	TRBV21-1
TGTGCCAGCAGTTCCTACCCCACAAACACCGGGGAGCTGTTTTTT	CASSSYPTNTGELFF	TRBJ2-2	.	15	few	TRBV12-3/TRBV12-4
TGCAGTGCTAGAGATCATGGACAGGGAGGTAGTGCCAAAAACATTCAGTACTTC	CSARDHGQGGSAKNIQYF	TRBJ2-4	TRBD1	18	few	TRBV20-1
.	CAISTSGNRYEQYF	TRBJ2-7	.	14	.	TRBV10-3
TGTGCCAGCAGCCCACAGACTAGCGGGAGTTTCTATGAGCAGTTCTTC	CASSPQTSGSFYEQFF	TRBJ2-1	TRBD2	16	few	TRBV5-4
TGCAGTGCTAGGGACTCCCGTGAACGGAAAGAGACCCAGTACTTC	CSARDSRERKETQYF	TRBJ2-5	.	15	few	TRBV20-1
TGTGCCAGCAGCTTGGGATCCAGGGAGACCCAGTACTTC	CASSLGSRETQYF	TRBJ2-5	.	13	.	TRBV5-5
TGCAGTGCTAGGGCCGGGGGGCGGAGCATGAACACTGAAGCTTTCTTT	CSARAGGRSMNTEAFF	TRBJ1-1	.	16	.	TRBV20-1
TGTGCTAGCAGCTTAGTTGCGGGTGACTACAATGAGCAGTTCTTC	CASSLVAGDYNEQFF	TRBJ2-1	.	15	many	TRBV7-7
TGCGCCAGCAGCCAGGGGGGTAGGGGGAAAAGCAATCAGCCCCAGCATTTT	CASSQGGRGKSNQPQHF	TRBJ1-5	.	17	few	TRBV4-1
TGTGCCAGCAGTTGGGGCAATTCACCCCTCCACTTT	CASSWGNSPLHF	TRBJ1-6	.	12	few	TRBV6-5